Presented here are 20 T cell receptor beta chains from one specimen sequenced in a study of CXCR3-negative and CXCR3-positive naive CD8 T cells. Preparation of TRB cDNA libraries relied on 5' RACE carrying UMI labels. TCRdb re-called the 5' RACE reads and catalogs CDR3 proteins one per entry, DNA excluded. The clone table shows around 140,000 distinct CDR3 sequences, with the ten largest holding 0.41%. Findings and caveats of the study: Naive cells with CXCR3 showed TRB CDR3s that were more hydrophobic than those in CXCR3-negative naive cells.

These receptors' targets are unknown. Sequenced material: naive CXCR3+ CD8+ T cells from blood. The subset is: CD45RO-CCR7+CD27+CD95- naive CD8+ T cells expressing CXCR3 (TNR3+). The receptors come from a human donor in good health. Some clones in this sample may be carry-over from other donors' samples.

J is TRBJ2-2 and V is TRBV12-3 or TRBV12-4. This CDR3 is 16 amino acids long. CDR3 region: CASSLNVRPETGELFF.

The genes are TRBV12-3 or TRBV12-4 and TRBJ2-4; the D gene TCRdb calls, TRBD1, cannot be checked with no DNA. The CDR3 is made up of 12 amino acids. The CDR3 is CASSPGQSSRYF.

This rearrangement joins TRBV12-3 or TRBV12-4 to TRBJ1-4; as DNA is missing, the TRBD1 call by TCRdb cannot be tested. The CDR3 runs 14 residues. CDR3 in amino acids: CASSTGTREEKLFF.

The V call is TRBV19, the J call TRBJ2-7. Per germline, CDR1 LNHDA and CDR2 SQIVND (reference sequence). This CDR3 comprises 14 residues. CDR3 sequence: CASSMGGAYYEQYF.

The chain employs TRBV12-3 or TRBV12-4 and TRBJ1-1. The CDR3 runs 11 residues. CDR3 region: CASSPLTEAFF.

The chain's CDR3 is CASSWRVYEQYF. V gene TRBV5-1 combines with J gene TRBJ2-7. CDR3 size: 12 residues. Germline V gives CDR1 SGHRS, CDR2 YFSETQ.

This sequence joins TRBV29-1 and TRBJ2-3; checking the TCRdb D call of TRBD2 is not possible without DNA. The germline CDR1 and CDR2 sequences are SQVTM and ANQGSEA. The CDR3 is 14 residues long. CDR3 amino acids: CSGFGGGGGDTQYF.

The chain employs TRBV21-1 and TRBJ1-1. TRBV21-1 counts as a pseudogene. CDR3 length: 13 residues. CDR3 loop: CASSKAGRGEAFF.

The chain couples TRBV19 to TRBJ2-7; no DNA is available, so the TRBD1 call from TCRdb remains unchecked. The CDR3 covers 14 residues. Germline V lookup: CDR1 LNHDA, CDR2 SQIVND (reference sequence). The CDR3 loop reads CASSISGQGYEQYF.

The gene calls are TRBV9 and TRBJ1-1; TCRdb designates TRBD1, a call that cannot be tested without DNA. This CDR3 region has 17 residues. CDR1 is SGDLS, CDR2 YYNGEE, per germline. The CDR3 loop is CASSVGDRGRLNTEAFF.

The chain employs TRBV6-2 or TRBV6-3 and TRBJ1-6. CDR3 size: 17 residues. Germline-derived CDR1 and CDR2 are MNHEY and SVGEGT. The CDR3 loop reads CASSYSRESSYNSPLHF.

This sequence joins TRBV29-1 and TRBJ2-1; absent DNA, TCRdb's TRBD2 call cannot be checked. Germline CDR1 SQVTM, CDR2 ANQGSEA. This CDR3 is 13 amino acids long. CDR3 residues: CSALPPGGNEQFF.

This sequence joins TRBV29-1 and TRBJ1-6; checking the TCRdb D call of TRBD1 is not possible without DNA. Germline CDR1 and CDR2: SQVTM and ANQGSEA. The CDR3 length is 13 residues. This CDR3 reads CSVGDREGSPLHF.

CDR3 in amino acids: CASRGTDRDEQFF. The V and J genes are TRBV28 and TRBJ2-1; TCRdb reports TRBD1, a call that lacks DNA to check it against. Germline CDR1 reads MDHEN; CDR2 reads SYDVKM. The CDR3 has 13 residues. Complete variable domain (other parts from reference TRBV28 and TRBJ2-1): DVKVTQSSRYLVKRTGEKVFLECVQDMDHENMFWYRQDPGLGLRLIYFSYDVKMKEKGDIPEGYSVSREKKERFSLILESASTNQTSMYLCASRGTDRDEQFFGPGTRLTVL.

The J gene is TRBJ1-1, the V gene TRBV28; TCRdb designates TRBD1, a call that cannot be tested without DNA. CDR1 is MDHEN, CDR2 SYDVKM, per germline. This CDR3 has 15 amino acids. The CDR3 here is CASSFTGGAGTEAFF.

This rearrangement joins TRBV19 to TRBJ1-5. Germline CDR1 and CDR2: LNHDA and SQIVND (reference sequence). The CDR3 extends over 13 amino acids. The CDR3 spells CATLSGYHQPQHF.

This rearrangement joins TRBV24-1 to TRBJ2-1; TCRdb's assignment of TRBD2 cannot be checked, as there is no DNA. Germline loops: CDR1 KGHDR, CDR2 SFDVKD. This CDR3 comprises 15 residues. The CDR3 loop is CATSTGASGYNEQFF.

The chain is built from TRBV3-1 and TRBJ1-2. The CDR3 has 15 amino acids. Germline V lookup: CDR1 LGHDT, CDR2 YNNKEL (reference sequence). The CDR3 here is CASSRAVFPSYGYTF.

The rearrangement links TRBV7-2 to TRBJ1-2. Germline V gene data show CDR1 as SGHTA and CDR2 as FQGNSA. This CDR3 contains 14 residues. Here the CDR3 reads CASSLRMASGGYTF.

The chain has TRBV4-1 and TRBJ1-1; the D gene TCRdb calls, TRBD1, cannot be checked with no DNA. The germline V gene has CDR1 MGHRA and CDR2 YSYEKL. There are 15 residues in the CDR3. CDR3: CASSPLPGFETEAFF.